This T cell receptor (beta chain) was found in a study of blood T cell repertoires in COVID-19. CDR3 length: 13 amino acids. V was clipped by 3 bases and J by 2 bases; unmatched bases: 0. Germline CDR1 MDHEN, CDR2 SYDVKM. Only in-frame clones appear in the TCRdb table, and some are missing; sequencing was by immunoSEQ multiplex PCR. The sample shows about 160,000 clones, roughly 80% of them seen only once. The clonotype originates from a man aged 65-85 years with acute or convalescent COVID-19. The chain carries TRBV28 and TRBJ1-2, with 7 bases fitting TRBD1. Sequencing was done on a sample of peripheral blood. DNA of the CDR3: TGTGCCAGCAGTTTGGGACAGAACTATGGCTACACCTTC. Encoded protein: CASSLGQNYGYTF.